Listed below are T cell receptor beta chains from one sample, sequenced in a study of metastatic and nonmetastatic thyroid tumors. Using MiXCR, TCRdb reanalyzed the PCR reads. The data contain about 4,700 clones, 30% to 40% of them singletons. The sample comprised adjacent normal tissue. The source of these receptors is a male donor with papillary thyroid cancer or a benign thyroid nodule (not recorded which). Some clones in this sample may be carry-over from other donors' samples. The CDR3 runs from the conserved cysteine through the conserved F or W. The order of the fields is CDR3 DNA, CDR3 protein, J gene, D gene, V gene, clone size, CDR3 length. A D gene is named only where the DNA matches it firmly. A row's size may be missing; if present it is once, few, many or a size class.

TGCGCCAGCAGCTTGGAGTTCGCGGGAGTGACTCAAGAGACCCAGTACTTC	CASSLEFAGVTQETQYF	TRBJ2-5	TRBD2	TRBV5-1	NA	17
TGCAGTGCTAAGGATGGTAGGCGCCCAGATACGCAGTATTTT	CSAKDGRRPDTQYF	TRBJ2-3	NA	TRBV20-1	NA	14
TGTGCCAGCAGCTTAGGACAGGGCCGCTCAGATACGCAGTATTTT	CASSLGQGRSDTQYF	TRBJ2-3	TRBD1	TRBV11-2	NA	15
TGTGCCAGCAGTTGGTCCGGTGAGCAGTTCTTC	CASSWSGEQFF	TRBJ2-1	NA	TRBV7-8	NA	11
TGTGCCAGCAGTTTGGGAACCCTGGAGGGGGGCCGACGAAGTAAAGAGACACAGTACTTC	CASSLGTLEGGRRSKETQYF	TRBJ2-5	NA	TRBV27	NA	20
TGTGCCAGCAGCTGGGGGGGAGCGGTGAGCTCCTACGAGCAGTACTTC	CASSWGGAVSSYEQYF	TRBJ2-7	TRBD2	TRBV5-6	NA	16
TGTGCCTGGAATCACAGGGGAGGCGGAAATGAGCAGTTCTTC	CAWNHRGGGNEQFF	TRBJ2-1	NA	TRBV30	NA	14
TGCGCCAGCAGCACCCTAGCGGGGAGAAACAATGAGCAGTTCTTC	CASSTLAGRNNEQFF	TRBJ2-1	TRBD2	TRBV5-1	NA	15
TGTGGGTGCAGTACGACAGGGGGCGCTGGATTCTATGGCTACACCTTC	CGCSTTGGAGFYGYTF	TRBJ1-2	TRBD1	TRBV12-3/TRBV12-4	few	16
TGTGCCAGCAGCTTGGCCTTAAGCTCCTACAATGAGCAGTTCTTC	CASSLALSSYNEQFF	TRBJ2-1	NA	TRBV5-5	medium-sized	15
TGTGCCAGCAGTTTAGCGCAAGGGCACGAGCAGTACTTC	CASSLAQGHEQYF	TRBJ2-7	NA	TRBV12-3/TRBV12-4	few	13